The 23 T cell receptor beta chains given below trace back to one sample, sequenced in a study of OX40 agonist ivuxolimab in advanced cancers. TCRdb's copy holds only in-frame clones and misses some; the assay was immunoSEQ multiplex PCR. The sample includes some 83,000 clones, about 90% of them seen just once. This sample comprised CD4+ or CD8+ T cells sorted from blood, obtained in a trial of the OX40 agonist ivuxolimab. The receptors originated from an adult with an advanced solid tumor such as melanoma, head and neck, liver or kidney cancer.

The chain combines TRBV5-6 with TRBJ1-3, with unresolved D. V lost 3 bases, J lost 1 base, and 8 bases lay in between. The germline V gene has CDR1 SGHDT and CDR2 YYEEEE. The CDR3 totals 14 residues. DNA for the CDR3: TGTGCCAGCAGCTGGGGAAGATCTGGAAACACCATATATTTT. Its protein product is CASSWGRSGNTIYF. The full variable domain, in which reference TRBV5-6 and TRBJ1-3 provide the parts outside the CDR3, is DAGVTQSPTHLIKTRGQQVTLRCSPKSGHDTVSWYQQALGQGPQFIFQYYEEEERQRGNFPDRFSGHQFPNYSSELNVNALLLGDSALYLCASSWGRSGNTIYFGEGSWLTVV.

This chain joins TRBV30 and TRBJ1-1; the D is unclear. CDR1 is GTSNPN, CDR2 SVGIG, per germline (reference sequence). The CDR3 extends over 12 amino acids. Trimming pared 3 bases from V and 4 bases from J, leaving 9 bases between. The CDR3 DNA reads TGTGCCTGGAGGGGTTTAGGCACTGAAGCTTTCTTT. Encoded protein: CAWRGLGTEAFF.

The CDR3 nucleotides are TGTGCCAGCAGCTTAGTGAACACCATATATTTT. Protein product: CASSLVNTIYF. The chain joins TRBV13 to TRBJ1-3, with no clear D. CDR1 and CDR2 (germline): PRHDT, FYEKMQ (reference sequence). The V and J ends lost 1 base and 7 bases respectively, with 2 bases between them. The CDR3 totals 11 residues.

The chain links TRBV11-2 to TRBJ2-1; 11 bases fit TRBD2. V was clipped by 4 bases and J by 7 bases; unmatched bases: 9. CDR3 size: 16 residues. The germline CDR1 and CDR2 sequences are SGHAT and FQNNGV. CDR3 sequence (DNA): TGTGCCAGCAGCTCACCTAGCGGGGGGATTTGGAATGAGCAGTTCTTC. It translates to CASSSPSGGIWNEQFF.

The chain couples TRBV2 to TRBJ1-2, with 7 bases lining up with TRBD1. V shed 1 base and J 2 bases; nucleotides not matched to a gene: 4. The germline gives CDR1 SNHLY, CDR2 FYNNEI. There are 15 residues in the CDR3. The CDR3 DNA reads as TGTGCCAGCAGTGAAGTCGGCAGGGGGAACTATGGCTACACCTTC. Translating it yields CASSEVGRGNYGYTF.

The count of this clone is one. V gene TRBV19 combines with J gene TRBJ1-1; D is uncertain. Trimming took off 6 bases at V and 1 base at J, with 9 bases between the two ends. CDR3 size: 13 residues. Germline loops: CDR1 LNHDA, CDR2 SQIVND (reference sequence). CDR3 amino acids: CASSWVWNTEAFF. For the CDR3, the DNA is TGTGCCAGTAGCTGGGTCTGGAACACTGAAGCTTTCTTT.

The rearrangement uses TRBV30 and TRBJ1-2; D may be TRBD1 (5 bases). CDR3 length equals 12 residues. Trimming removed 3 bases from V and 8 bases from J, with 13 bases in between. Germline lookup yields CDR1 GTSNPN and CDR2 SVGIG (reference sequence). This CDR3 reads CAWRGGVGGYTF. CDR3 nucleotide sequence: TGTGCCTGGAGGGGGGGAGTAGGCGGCTACACCTTC.

In regard to this clone: This sample includes further DNA sequences coding for the same CDR3. The chain employs TRBV30 and TRBJ1-1; D is possibly TRBD1 (6 bases). Germline CDR1 is GTSNPN and CDR2 is SVGIG (reference sequence). Trimming removed 0 bases from V and 5 bases from J, with 10 bases in between. CDR3 size: 13 residues. The CDR3 is CAWSVGGGTEAFF. As DNA, the CDR3 is TGTGCCTGGAGTGTAGGGGGGGGTACTGAAGCTTTCTTT.

J is TRBJ2-1 and V is TRBV4-1; 7 bases are shared with TRBD2. Germline values: CDR1 MGHRA, CDR2 YSYEKL. The CDR3 has 14 residues. Trimming cost V 4 bases and J 7 bases; bases outside gene matches: 7. This chain's CDR3 is CASSLLAGGNEQFF. Here the CDR3 DNA reads TGCGCCAGCAGCCTTTTAGCGGGTGGGAATGAGCAGTTCTTC.

This chain connects TRBV30 to TRBJ1-6; D perhaps matches TRBD1 (5 bases). The V gene lost 0 bases and the J gene lost 4 bases, with 16 bases spanning the gap. Germline CDR1 GTSNPN, CDR2 SVGIG (reference sequence). The CDR3 contains 17 residues. The chain's CDR3 is CAWSVPVGTSYNSPLHF. The CDR3 region has the DNA TGTGCCTGGAGTGTCCCAGTGGGGACCAGTTATAATTCACCCCTCCACTTT.

The J gene is TRBJ1-6, the V gene TRBV27; no clear D. The CDR3 is made up of 15 amino acids. Trimming removed 5 bases from V and 6 bases from J, with 14 bases in between. Germline CDR1 MNHEY, CDR2 SMNVEV (reference sequence). The CDR3: CASSPGAGSNSPLHF. The CDR3 bases are TGTGCCAGCAGTCCCGGCGCAGGTTCTAATTCACCCCTCCACTTT.

The chain joins TRBV28 to TRBJ2-3; TRBD2 matches 8 bases. Trimming at V came to 3 bases and at J to 1 base, leaving 6 bases not matched to a gene. Germline-derived CDR1 and CDR2 are MDHEN and SYDVKM. CDR3 length: 16 amino acids. CDR3 bases: TGTGCCAGCAGTTTGCCAAGCGGGGGCCGCACAGATACGCAGTATTTT. Protein: CASSLPSGGRTDTQYF.

V and J are TRBV7-2 and TRBJ1-3, with D maybe TRBD1 (6 bases). The ends were cut back, 1 base at V and 4 bases at J, with 14 bases in the middle. Germline CDR1 is SGHTA and CDR2 is FQGNSA. This CDR3 is built from 16 residues. Written as DNA, the CDR3 is TGTGCCAGCAGCTTAGGAGGGGTGCAGGGGGGAAACACCATATATTTT. Encoded protein: CASSLGGVQGGNTIYF. The complete variable domain, with remaining parts taken from reference TRBV7-2 and TRBJ1-3, reads GAGVSQSPSNKVTEKGKDVELRCDPISGHTALYWYRQSLGQGLEFLIYFQGNSAPDKSGLPSDRFSAERTGGSVSTLTIQRTQQEDSAVYLCASSLGGVQGGNTIYFGEGSWLTVV.

By its share, this clone is medium-sized. This chain connects TRBV7-6 to TRBJ2-2; 11 bases map to TRBD2. This CDR3 has 15 amino acids. Looked up from germline, CDR1 is SGHVS and CDR2 is FNYEAQ. After removal of 5 bases from V and 6 bases from J, the junction contained 5 bases not matched to a gene. Here the CDR3 DNA reads TGTGCCAGCAGCCCGACTAGCGGGGTGGCCGGGGAGCTGTTTTTT. This encodes CASSPTSGVAGELFF.

The chain has TRBV4-1 and TRBJ1-5, with D possibly being TRBD1 (6 bases). Germline loops: CDR1 MGHRA, CDR2 YSYEKL. The CDR3 totals 17 residues. Trimming cost V 3 bases and J 6 bases, with 21 bases left between them. CDR3 residues: CASSQVQGRGAGQPQHF. As DNA, the CDR3 is TGCGCCAGCAGCCAGGTACAGGGCCGGGGTGCGGGTCAGCCCCAGCATTTT.

The V gene is TRBV9, the J gene TRBJ2-2, with 12 bases aligning to TRBD2. This CDR3 comprises 17 residues. Trimming removed 0 bases from V and 6 bases from J; junction bases left unmatched: 6. Germline V gene lookup returns CDR1 SGDLS and CDR2 YYNGEE. The CDR3 nucleotides are TGTGCCAGCAGCGTAGGTTCGGCTAGCGGGGGGGCCGGGGAGCTGTTTTTT. Translated, it gives CASSVGSASGGAGELFF.

The CDR3 loop reads CASSQDRRIPPGYTF. DNA for the CDR3: TGCGCCAGCAGCCAAGATCGCCGGATTCCTCCGGGCTACACCTTC. This rearrangement joins TRBV4-1 to TRBJ1-2; D gene unclear. The CDR3 runs 15 residues. The ends were cut back, 0 bases at V and 8 bases at J, with 16 bases in the middle. Germline V gene sequence: CDR1 MGHRA, CDR2 YSYEKL.

V and J are TRBV2 and TRBJ2-7, with D tentatively TRBD2 (6 bases). From germline, CDR1 is SNHLY and CDR2 FYNNEI. The CDR3 has 18 amino acids. Trimming pared 3 bases from V and 5 bases from J, leaving 26 bases between. The CDR3 loop reads CASSDSTSSAGINDEQYF. In nucleotides, the CDR3 is TGTGCCAGCAGTGATTCCACCTCGTCGGCGGGGATTAACGACGAGCAGTACTTC.

The rearrangement joins TRBV6-5 to TRBJ1-6; the D is unclear. Trimming stripped 2 bases from V and 13 bases from J, with 12 bases between. The CDR3 has 13 amino acids. Germline V gene lookup returns CDR1 MNHEY and CDR2 SVGAGI. CDR3 bases: TGTGCCAGCAGTTACGGGTTTCCGGGTCCCCTCCACTTT. Translated, it gives CASSYGFPGPLHF.

V gene TRBV4-3 combines with J gene TRBJ1-2, with D unresolved. V was trimmed by 1 base and J by 2 bases, leaving 14 bases between them. Germline-derived CDR1 and CDR2 are LGHNA and YSLEER. This CDR3 has 16 residues. CDR3 residues: CASSQGLQSYNYGYTF. For the CDR3, the DNA is TGCGCCAGCAGCCAAGGTTTACAGTCCTACAACTATGGCTACACCTTC.

The chain uses TRBV14 and TRBJ2-7, with D uncertain. The CDR3 runs to 13 residues. V was cut by 0 bases and J by 5 bases, with 8 bases left in between. The germline V gene has CDR1 SGHDN and CDR2 FVKESK. The CDR3 nucleotides read TGTGCCAGCAGCCAAGAGGTTTTGGACGAGCAGTACTTC. Protein product: CASSQEVLDEQYF.

This chain links TRBV5-1 with TRBJ1-2; a weak D match, TRBD1 (5 bases). The CDR3 loop spans 16 amino acids. Germline CDR1 and CDR2: SGHRS and YFSETQ. V was clipped by 5 bases and J by 0 bases, with 17 bases between them. The CDR3 DNA reads TGCGCCAGCAGGGATCTACTCGGGACGGCTAACTATGGCTACACCTTC. Residues: CASRDLLGTANYGYTF.

The chain combines TRBV9 with TRBJ2-1, with TRBD2 matching over 14 bases. V dropped 3 bases and J dropped 7; count of bases not matched to a gene: 9. The CDR3 has 17 amino acids. The germline V gene has CDR1 SGDLS and CDR2 YYNGEE. As DNA, the CDR3 is TGTGCCAGCAGCGGGAGCTGGACTAGCGGGGGGTCTAATGAGCAGTTCTTC. Amino acids: CASSGSWTSGGSNEQFF.